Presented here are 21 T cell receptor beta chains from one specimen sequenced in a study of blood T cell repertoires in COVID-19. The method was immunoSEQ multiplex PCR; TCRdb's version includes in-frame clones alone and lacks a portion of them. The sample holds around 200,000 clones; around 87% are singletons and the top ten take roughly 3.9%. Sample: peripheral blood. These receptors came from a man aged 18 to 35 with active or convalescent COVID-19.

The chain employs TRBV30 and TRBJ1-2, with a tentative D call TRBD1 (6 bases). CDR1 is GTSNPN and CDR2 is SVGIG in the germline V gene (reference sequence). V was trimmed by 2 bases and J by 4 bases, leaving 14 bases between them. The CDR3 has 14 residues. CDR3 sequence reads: CAWSTRDKAYGYTF. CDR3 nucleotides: TGTGCCTGGAGTACCCGGGACAAGGCCTATGGCTACACCTTC. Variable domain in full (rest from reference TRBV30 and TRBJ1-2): SQTIHQWPATLVQPVGSPLSLECTVEGTSNPNLYWYRQAAGRGLQLLFYSVGIGQISSEVPQNLSASRPQDRQFILSSKKLLLSDSGFYLCAWSTRDKAYGYTFGSGTRLTVV.

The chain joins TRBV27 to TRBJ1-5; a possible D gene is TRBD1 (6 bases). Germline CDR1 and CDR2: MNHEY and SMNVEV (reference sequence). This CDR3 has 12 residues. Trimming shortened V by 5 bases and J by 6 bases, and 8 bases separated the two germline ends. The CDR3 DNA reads TGTGCCAGCAGTCCCAGGGGTCAGCCCCAGCATTTT. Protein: CASSPRGQPQHF.

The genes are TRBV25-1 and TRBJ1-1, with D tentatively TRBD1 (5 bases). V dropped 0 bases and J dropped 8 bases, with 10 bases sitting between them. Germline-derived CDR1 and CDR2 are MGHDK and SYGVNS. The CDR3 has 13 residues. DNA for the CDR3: TGTGCCAGCAGTGAATATGCATCAGGGGAAGCTTTCTTT. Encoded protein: CASSEYASGEAFF.

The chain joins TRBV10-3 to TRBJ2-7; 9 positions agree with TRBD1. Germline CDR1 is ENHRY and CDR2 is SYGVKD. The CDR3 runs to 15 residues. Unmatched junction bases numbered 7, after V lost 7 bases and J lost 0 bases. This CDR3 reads CAITPGQGFSYEQYF. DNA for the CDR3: TGTGCCATCACCCCGGGACAGGGCTTCTCCTACGAGCAGTACTTC.

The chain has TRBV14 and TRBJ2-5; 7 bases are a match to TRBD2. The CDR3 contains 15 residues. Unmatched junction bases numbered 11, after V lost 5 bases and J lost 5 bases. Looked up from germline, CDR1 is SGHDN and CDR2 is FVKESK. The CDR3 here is CASSTKRGSGETQYF. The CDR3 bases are TGTGCCAGCAGCACTAAACGCGGGAGTGGTGAGACCCAGTACTTC.

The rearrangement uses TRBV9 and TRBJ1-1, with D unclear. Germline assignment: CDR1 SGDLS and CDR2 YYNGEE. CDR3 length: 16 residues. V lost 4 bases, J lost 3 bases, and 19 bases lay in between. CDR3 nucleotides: TGTGCCAGCAGCCGTAGCGGCACCCCGTCTTACACTGAAGCTTTCTTT. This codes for CASSRSGTPSYTEAFF.

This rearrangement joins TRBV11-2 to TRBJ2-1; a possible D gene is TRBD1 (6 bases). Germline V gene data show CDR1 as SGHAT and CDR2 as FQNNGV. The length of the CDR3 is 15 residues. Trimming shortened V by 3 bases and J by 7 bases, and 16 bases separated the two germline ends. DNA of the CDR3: TGTGCCAGCAGCTTTGACGGTTTGGGGACAAATGAGCAGTTCTTC. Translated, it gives CASSFDGLGTNEQFF.

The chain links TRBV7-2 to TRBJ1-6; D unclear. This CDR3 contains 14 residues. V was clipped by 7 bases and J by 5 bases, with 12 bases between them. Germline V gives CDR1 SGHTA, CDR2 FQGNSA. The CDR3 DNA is TGTGCCAGCAACCCAGGAAATCATAATTCACCCCTCCACTTT. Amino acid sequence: CASNPGNHNSPLHF.

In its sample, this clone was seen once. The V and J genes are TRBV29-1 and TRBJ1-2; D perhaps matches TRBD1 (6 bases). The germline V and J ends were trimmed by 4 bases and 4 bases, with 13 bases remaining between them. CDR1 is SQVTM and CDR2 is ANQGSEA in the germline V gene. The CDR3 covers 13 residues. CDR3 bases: TGCAGCGTTGGGGAGGGGGGGCTCTATGGCTACACCTTC. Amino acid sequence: CSVGEGGLYGYTF.

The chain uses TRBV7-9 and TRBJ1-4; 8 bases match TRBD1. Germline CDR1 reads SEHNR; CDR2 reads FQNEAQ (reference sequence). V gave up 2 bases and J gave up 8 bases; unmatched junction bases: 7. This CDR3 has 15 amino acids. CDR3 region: CASSLIGQGAEKLFF. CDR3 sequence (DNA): TGTGCCAGCAGCTTAATAGGACAGGGCGCGGAAAAACTGTTTTTT.

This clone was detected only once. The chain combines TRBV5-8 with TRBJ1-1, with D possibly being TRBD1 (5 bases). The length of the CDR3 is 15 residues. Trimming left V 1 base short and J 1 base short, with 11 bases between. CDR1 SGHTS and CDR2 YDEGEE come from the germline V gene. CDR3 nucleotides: TGTGCCAGCAGCTTGATAGGACACGGGAACACTGAAGCTTTCTTT. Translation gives CASSLIGHGNTEAFF.

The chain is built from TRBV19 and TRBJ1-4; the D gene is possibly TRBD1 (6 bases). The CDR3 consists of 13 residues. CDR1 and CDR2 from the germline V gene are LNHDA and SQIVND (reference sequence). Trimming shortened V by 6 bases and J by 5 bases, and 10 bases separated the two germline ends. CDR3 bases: TGTGCCAGTAGGGACAGACTAAATGAAAAACTGTTTTTT. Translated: CASRDRLNEKLFF.

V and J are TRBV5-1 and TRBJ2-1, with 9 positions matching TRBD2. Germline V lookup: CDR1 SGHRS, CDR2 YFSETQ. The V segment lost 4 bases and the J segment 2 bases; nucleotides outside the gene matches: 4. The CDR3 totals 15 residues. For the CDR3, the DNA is TGCGCCAGCAGCAATAGCGGGGGAACCTACAATGAGCAGTTCTTC. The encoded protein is CASSNSGGTYNEQFF.

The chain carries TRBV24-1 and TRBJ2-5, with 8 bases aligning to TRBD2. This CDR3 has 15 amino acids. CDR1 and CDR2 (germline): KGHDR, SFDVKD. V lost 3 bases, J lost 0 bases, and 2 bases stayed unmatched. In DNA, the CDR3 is TGTGCCACCAGTGATATAGCGGGGTACCAAGAGACCCAGTACTTC. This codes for CATSDIAGYQETQYF.

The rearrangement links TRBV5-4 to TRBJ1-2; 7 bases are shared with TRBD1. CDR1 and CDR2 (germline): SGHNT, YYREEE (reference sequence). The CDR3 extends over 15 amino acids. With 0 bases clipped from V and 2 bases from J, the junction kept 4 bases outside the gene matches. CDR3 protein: CASSLGQGLNYGYTF. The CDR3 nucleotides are TGTGCCAGCAGCTTGGGACAGGGTTTAAACTATGGCTACACCTTC.

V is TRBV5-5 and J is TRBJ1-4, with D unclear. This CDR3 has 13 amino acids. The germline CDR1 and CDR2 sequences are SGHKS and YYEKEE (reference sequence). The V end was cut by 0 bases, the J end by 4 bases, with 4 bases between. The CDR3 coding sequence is TGTGCCAGCAGCTTGGTTTATAATGAAAAACTGTTTTTT. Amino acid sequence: CASSLVYNEKLFF.

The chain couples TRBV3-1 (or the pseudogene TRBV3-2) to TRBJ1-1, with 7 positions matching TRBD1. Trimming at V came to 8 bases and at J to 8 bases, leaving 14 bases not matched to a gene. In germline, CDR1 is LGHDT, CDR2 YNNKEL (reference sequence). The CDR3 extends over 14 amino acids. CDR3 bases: TGTGCCAGCCGGGACAGTTCTACGCTCGTAGAAGCTTTCTTT. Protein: CASRDSSTLVEAFF.

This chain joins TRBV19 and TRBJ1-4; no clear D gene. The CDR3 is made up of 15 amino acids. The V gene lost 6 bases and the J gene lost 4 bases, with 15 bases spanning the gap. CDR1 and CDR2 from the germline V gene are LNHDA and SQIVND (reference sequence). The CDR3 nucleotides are TGTGCCAGTAGCCCCCTCACAGATATTAATGAAAAACTGTTTTTT. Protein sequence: CASSPLTDINEKLFF. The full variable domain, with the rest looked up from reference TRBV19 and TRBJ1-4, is DGGITQSPKYLFRKEGQNVTLSCEQNLNHDAMYWYRQDPGQGLRLIYYSQIVNDFQKGDIAEGYSVSREKKESFPLTVTSAQKNPTAFYLCASSPLTDINEKLFFGSGTQLSVL.

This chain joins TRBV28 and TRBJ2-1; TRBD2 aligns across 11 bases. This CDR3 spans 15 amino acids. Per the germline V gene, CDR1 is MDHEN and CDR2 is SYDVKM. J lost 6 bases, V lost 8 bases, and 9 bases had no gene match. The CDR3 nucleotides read TGTGCCAGCGGATCTTTAGCGGGGGGGCGCAATGAGCAGTTCTTC. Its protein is CASGSLAGGRNEQFF.

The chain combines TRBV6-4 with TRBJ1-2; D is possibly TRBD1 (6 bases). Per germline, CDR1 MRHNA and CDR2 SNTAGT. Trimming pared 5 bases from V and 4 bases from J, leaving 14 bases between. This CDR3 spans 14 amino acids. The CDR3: CASSRTGIGYGYTF. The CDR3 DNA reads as TGTGCCAGCAGTCGCACAGGGATCGGCTATGGCTACACCTTC.

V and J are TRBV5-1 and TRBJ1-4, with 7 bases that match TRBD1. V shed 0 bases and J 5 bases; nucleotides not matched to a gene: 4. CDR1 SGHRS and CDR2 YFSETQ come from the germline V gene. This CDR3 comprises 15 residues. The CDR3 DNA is TGCGCCAGCAGCTTGGCCCAGGGGGTAAATGAAAAACTGTTTTTT. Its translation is CASSLAQGVNEKLFF.